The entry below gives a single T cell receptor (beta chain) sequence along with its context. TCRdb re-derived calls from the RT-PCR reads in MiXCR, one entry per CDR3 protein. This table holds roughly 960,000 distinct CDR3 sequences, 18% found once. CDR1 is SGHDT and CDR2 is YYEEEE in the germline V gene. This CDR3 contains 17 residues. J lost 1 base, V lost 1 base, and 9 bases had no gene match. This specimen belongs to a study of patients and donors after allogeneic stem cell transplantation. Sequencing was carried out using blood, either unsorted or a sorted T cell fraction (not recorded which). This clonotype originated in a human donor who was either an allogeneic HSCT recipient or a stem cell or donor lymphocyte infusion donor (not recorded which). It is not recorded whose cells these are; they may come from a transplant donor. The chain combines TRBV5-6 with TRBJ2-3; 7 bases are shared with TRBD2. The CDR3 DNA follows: TGTGCCAGCAGCTTGAAGACTAGCTCTCTCGGCACAGATACGCAGTATTTT. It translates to CASSLKTSSLGTDTQYF.